This TCR beta chain was captured by sequencing in a study of cytomegalovirus exposure and HLA in healthy donors. Study-wide points: Across HLA loci, a later analysis found differing TCR association rates, with DRB1 most and HLA-C fewest.

The study ran its PCR with 60 Vbeta and 13 Jbeta primers. The method was immunoSEQ multiplex PCR; TCRdb's version includes in-frame clones alone and lacks a portion of them. The sample totals some 120,000 clones. Each donor's status was that of a healthy bone marrow donor. Worth noting for this clone: Its antigen is not known.

Germline V gene lookup returns CDR1 SNHLY and CDR2 FYNNEI. CDR3 length equals 14 residues. Trimming cost V 0 bases and J 4 bases, with 9 bases left between them. This chain links TRBV2 with TRBJ1-1; D unclear. What was sequenced was PBMCs. This clonotype was obtained from a woman aged 60-75 years in good health and CMV-seronegative. The CDR3 spells CASSEAPTGTEAFF. The CDR3 DNA reads TGTGCCAGCAGTGAAGCGCCCACTGGCACTGAAGCTTTCTTT.